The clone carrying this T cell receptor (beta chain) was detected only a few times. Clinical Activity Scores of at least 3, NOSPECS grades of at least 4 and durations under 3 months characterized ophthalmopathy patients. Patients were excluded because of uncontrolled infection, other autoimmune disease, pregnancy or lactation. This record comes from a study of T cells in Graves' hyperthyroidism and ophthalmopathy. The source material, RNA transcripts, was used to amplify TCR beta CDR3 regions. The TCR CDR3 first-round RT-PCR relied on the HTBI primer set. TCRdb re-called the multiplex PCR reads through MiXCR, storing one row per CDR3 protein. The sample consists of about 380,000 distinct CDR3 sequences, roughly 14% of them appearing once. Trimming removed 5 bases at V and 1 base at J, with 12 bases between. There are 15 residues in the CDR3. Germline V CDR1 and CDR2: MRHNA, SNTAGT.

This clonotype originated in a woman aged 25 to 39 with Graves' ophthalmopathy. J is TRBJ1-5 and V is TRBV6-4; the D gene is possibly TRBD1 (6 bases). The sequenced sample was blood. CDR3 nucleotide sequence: TGTGCCAGCAGTAATAGACAGGCCAGCAATCAGCCCCAGCATTTT. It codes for CASSNRQASNQPQHF.